This TCR beta chain was found in a study of cytotoxic CD8 clonotypes in ibrutinib-treated CLL (dated by TCRdb to the early 2020s). For the wider study: The cohort included roughly 15 treatment-naive and roughly ten relapsed/refractory patients; under 18 were IGHV unmutated. Responses were partial in around 25 patients and complete in 2; after median around 72 months follow-up, around 15 stayed in remission and approximately 12 progressed. Samples at response were collected after a median of about 13 months of treatment, with a range of about 6 to 40 months. On average, each sample had a few hundred thousand productive templates and approximately 100,000 productive rearrangements. Of the approximately 90 participants in the trial, 25 to 30 had longitudinal samples available. Cryopreserved peripheral blood mononuclear cells were obtained before treatment, at response, and at either sustained remission or disease progression. Every remission and progressive disease sample was obtained while ibrutinib was still being received by the patients. Study-wide conclusions, independent of this receptor: Sampling times were not matched between patients in sustained remission and patients whose disease was progressing, and lymph node repertoires were not examined. At ibrutinib response clonality went up, during sustained remission it held steady, and at progression it dropped back toward baseline. Baseline clonality exceeded that of age-matched healthy donors and correlated strongly with circulating CD8+ T-cell counts. Public clonotypes were rare and either contracted or stayed stable during treatment, and the rise in clonality at ibrutinib response reflected the expansion of private clonotypes.

About this clone: Its target antigen remains unknown. No qualities accompany the bases; no much larger clone lies one base away.

The goal of deep resolution MiSeq sequencing was a depth between 1 in 1 million and 1 in 200,000 T cells, and coverage averaged 10x per clonotype. The immunoSEQ hsTCRB Kit was used to generate TCR beta libraries. From the authors' description of their analysis: ImmunoSEQ Data Assistant and ImmunoSEQ Analyzer were used for data analysis, and V, D and J genes were assigned according to IMGT definitions. Clonality, which ranges from 0 to 1, was calculated by subtracting the normalized Shannon entropy of productive rearrangement frequencies from one. Only overrepresented clonotypes making up at least 0.05% of the repertoire of each patient were included in the public clonotype analysis. Thirteen age-matched healthy donor repertoires from immuneACCESS served as clonality controls. The table comes from immuneACCESS by way of TCRdb, which keeps in-frame sequences with V and J called. Part of the clones is missing from these tables; in studies checked, under half for an unresolved V gene and the rest for unknown reasons. The V and J calls and the clone size are those of that table, but D and trimming were determined from the DNA. Across this sample there are about 270,000 clones, with around 77% seen only once. Of the sample, about 5.3% falls within the top ten clones.

Taken from the germline V gene (reference sequence), the CDR1 and CDR2 loops are SEHNR and FQNEAQ. V loses 6 bases, J loses 0 bases, and the germline ends lie 15 bases apart. The CDR3 contains 15 residues, cysteine and phenylalanine counted. This entry keeps only the CDR3 DNA: 45 bases, framed from base 1. The time point label here, explained by the study, means: progressive disease on ibrutinib. For TCR beta library preparation, around 2 micrograms of genomic DNA were isolated from cryopreserved PBMCs. Longitudinal blood samples from CLL patients on ibrutinib monotherapy were analyzed using high-throughput TCR beta sequencing. Patients were enrolled in a phase 2 open-label single-center ibrutinib monotherapy trial.

The sequence was collected from a human donor with chronic lymphocytic leukemia. The V and J segments used are TRBV7-9 and TRBJ2-7; the D gene is unclear. The starting material was PBMCs, obtained at disease progression, from a patient treated with ibrutinib. The DNA sequence is given as TGTGCCAGCAGTTCTCCGGACGGTTACTCCTACGAGCAGTACTTC. Protein translation: CASSSPDGYSYEQYF.